Following are 19 T cell receptor beta chains from one sample sequenced in a study of cytomegalovirus exposure and HLA in healthy donors. It was with 60 Vbeta and 13 Jbeta primers that the PCR ran. This table comes from immunoSEQ multiplex PCR, and its TCRdb copy is limited to in-frame clones, with some not included. The sample lists over 130,000 clones, 79% seen once, with roughly 3.6% in the top ten. The sample was PBMCs. Source of these receptors: a human donor in good health.

This clone was seen once. The genes are TRBV11-2 and TRBJ2-7, with 10 bases lining up with TRBD1. The CDR3 loop spans 18 amino acids. Germline CDR1 is SGHAT and CDR2 is FQNNGV. Losses at the gene ends were 5 bases for V and 6 bases for J; bases not matched to a gene: 19. The CDR3 loop reads CASSPRFFPGQGRPEQYF. The CDR3 region has the DNA TGTGCCAGCAGCCCACGGTTCTTTCCGGGACAGGGGAGGCCCGAGCAGTACTTC.

This chain joins TRBV10-1 and TRBJ2-7; 9 bases agree with TRBD2. J lost 6 bases, V lost 3 bases, and 9 bases had no gene match. The CDR3 consists of 15 residues. The germline gives CDR1 WNHNN, CDR2 SYGVQD (reference sequence). The CDR3 nucleotides are TGCGCCAGCAGTGAAGGCGGGGGGGCCGTCTCCGAGCAGTACTTC. Its translation: CASSEGGGAVSEQYF.

J is TRBJ1-5 and V is TRBV7-2; D perhaps matches TRBD1 (5 bases). The CDR3 totals 13 residues. CDR1 and CDR2 (germline): SGHTA, FQGNSA. Trimming pared 3 bases from V and 2 bases from J, leaving 5 bases between. The DNA for the CDR3 is TGTGCCAGCAGCTTCAGGGGCAATCAGCCCCAGCATTTT. Translating gives CASSFRGNQPQHF.

The genes are TRBV4-1 and TRBJ1-5; possibly TRBD1 for D (5 bases). Germline CDR1 reads MGHRA; CDR2 reads YSYEKL. The CDR3 has 14 amino acids. The V end was cut by 0 bases, the J end by 5 bases, with 8 bases between. The CDR3 spells CASSQDWGDQPQHF. In DNA form, the CDR3 reads TGCGCCAGCAGCCAAGATTGGGGGGATCAGCCCCAGCATTTT.

This rearrangement joins TRBV6-5 to TRBJ1-6, with 9 bases fitting TRBD1. Trimming cost V 4 bases and J 13 bases; bases outside gene matches: 8. In germline, CDR1 is MNHEY, CDR2 SVGAGI. The CDR3 length is 14 residues. CDR3 region: CASSSRQGDIPLHF. The CDR3 nucleotides read TGTGCCAGCAGTTCCCGACAGGGGGACATTCCCCTCCACTTT.

This clone was observed a handful of times. Written as DNA, the CDR3 is TGTGCCAGCAGCGTAGGACTAGCGGGATTGGATACGCAGTATTTT. Protein: CASSVGLAGLDTQYF. This chain uses TRBV9 with TRBJ2-3, with TRBD2 matching over 11 bases. The junction had 3 bases not matched to a gene; V was cut back by 0 bases and J by 6 bases. The CDR3 consists of 15 residues. The germline CDR1 and CDR2 sequences are SGDLS and YYNGEE. Full variable domain (missing parts from reference TRBV9 and TRBJ2-3): DSGVTQTPKHLITATGQRVTLRCSPRSGDLSVYWYQQSLDQGLQFLIQYYNGEERAKGNILERFSAQQFPDLHSELNLSSLELGDSALYFCASSVGLAGLDTQYFGPGTRLTVL.

As to this clone: This specimen includes other DNA sequences encoding the same CDR3. The chain joins TRBV20-1 to TRBJ1-5; D is unclear. Germline assignment: CDR1 DFQATT and CDR2 SNEGSKA (reference sequence). The CDR3 length is 11 residues. V was pared by 1 base and J by 6 bases, with 4 bases between. This CDR3 is CSARAGQPQHF. In nucleotides, the CDR3 is TGCAGTGCTAGAGCCGGTCAGCCCCAGCATTTT.

The rearrangement uses TRBV6-1 and TRBJ1-2; D not certain. Trimming took 6 bases from V and 9 from J, leaving 20 bases between them. This CDR3 contains 14 residues. CDR1 and CDR2 from the germline V gene are MNHNS and SASEGT. The CDR3 bases are TGTGCCAGCAGGTTACAGACGCCCCTATATCGCTACACCTTC. Protein product: CASRLQTPLYRYTF.

The chain recombines TRBV30 with TRBJ2-7, with D possibly being TRBD1 (6 bases). Germline assignment: CDR1 GTSNPN and CDR2 SVGIG (reference sequence). The ends were cut back, 3 bases at V and 3 bases at J, with 24 bases in the middle. The CDR3 runs to 17 residues. The CDR3 reads CAWSPPGTTYPGYEQYF. The CDR3 bases are TGTGCCTGGAGCCCCCCCGGGACAACCTACCCGGGCTACGAGCAGTACTTC.

The gene calls are TRBV11-2 and TRBJ1-6, with D tentatively TRBD1 (6 bases). CDR1 is SGHAT, CDR2 FQNNGV, per germline. This CDR3 spans 15 amino acids. V was pared by 1 base and J by 5 bases, with 9 bases between. This CDR3 reads CASSLGGQHNSPLHF. The CDR3 DNA follows: TGTGCCAGCAGCTTAGGGGGGCAGCATAATTCACCCCTCCACTTT.

The chain carries TRBV19 and TRBJ1-5; D is perhaps TRBD1 (5 bases). CDR1 is LNHDA, CDR2 SQIVND, per germline (reference sequence). CDR3 length: 15 amino acids. V was trimmed by 3 bases and J by 4 bases, leaving 13 bases between them. The CDR3 region has the DNA TGTGCCAGTAGTATGGGACTTAATAATAATCAGCCCCAGCATTTT. This sequence encodes CASSMGLNNNQPQHF.

The chain recombines TRBV27 with TRBJ2-2; tentative D call: TRBD2 (5 bases). Germline-derived CDR1 and CDR2 are MNHEY and SMNVEV (reference sequence). This CDR3 has 16 residues. Trimming took 3 bases from V and 7 from J, leaving 18 bases between them. Here the CDR3 DNA reads TGTGCCAGCAGTTTCGAACGGGGTGGTTTTATCGGGGAGCTGTTTTTT. As protein: CASSFERGGFIGELFF.

This clone was counted between two and nine times. V and J are TRBV4-2 and TRBJ1-2; possibly TRBD1 for D (5 bases). CDR3 size: 16 residues. CDR1 LGHNA and CDR2 YNFKEQ come from the germline V gene. The germline V and J ends were trimmed by 2 bases and 0 bases, with 13 bases remaining between them. CDR3 DNA: TGTGCCAGCAGCCAATTTACGACAGATTCTAACTATGGCTACACCTTC. It is translated as CASSQFTTDSNYGYTF.

The chain joins TRBV7-2 to TRBJ1-1, with D maybe TRBD1 (6 bases). Germline V lookup: CDR1 SGHTA, CDR2 FQGNSA. The CDR3 spans 15 residues. V was shortened by 1 base and J by 3 bases, with 12 bases between the two germline ends. The CDR3: CASSLDRRGDTEAFF. The CDR3 coding sequence is TGTGCCAGCAGCTTAGATCGCAGGGGCGACACTGAAGCTTTCTTT.

This chain links TRBV2 with TRBJ2-1; 8 bases align to TRBD2. CDR1 is SNHLY, CDR2 FYNNEI, per germline. J gave up 3 bases and V 4 bases, and 8 bases lay outside the gene matches. This CDR3 has 16 amino acids. DNA for the CDR3: TGTGCCAGCAGTGCAAAAACTAGCGGTTACTACAATGAGCAGTTCTTC. It encodes CASSAKTSGYYNEQFF.

V is TRBV15 and J is TRBJ2-3, with 7 nucleotides matching TRBD2. Germline V gene sequence: CDR1 LNHNV, CDR2 YYDKDF (reference sequence). This CDR3 comprises 15 residues. Unmatched junction bases numbered 4, after V lost 1 base and J lost 3 bases. CDR3 protein: CATSRAAGATDTQYF. The CDR3 DNA follows: TGTGCCACCAGCAGAGCGGCGGGAGCTACAGATACGCAGTATTTT.

This sequence joins TRBV4-1 and TRBJ1-2; no clear D gene. CDR3 length: 15 amino acids. From germline, CDR1 is MGHRA and CDR2 YSYEKL. Between the trimmed V and J ends, which lost 2 bases and 1 base, there was a span of 11 bases. CDR3 amino acids: CASSQYRGNNYGYTF. The CDR3 coding sequence is TGCGCCAGCAGCCAATATCGAGGGAATAACTATGGCTACACCTTC.

V gene TRBV28 combines with J gene TRBJ1-1, with D perhaps matching TRBD1 (6 bases). Trimming removed 4 bases from V and 2 bases from J, with 20 bases in between. CDR1 is MDHEN and CDR2 is SYDVKM in the germline V gene. CDR3 size: 17 residues. For the CDR3, the DNA is TGTGCCAGCAGTTCTGTCAGGGGACCGGAGGCTAACACTGAAGCTTTCTTT. As protein: CASSSVRGPEANTEAFF.

The chain has TRBV5-6 and TRBJ2-2; 10 nucleotides align to TRBD2. The CDR3 has 17 amino acids. Looked up from germline, CDR1 is SGHDT and CDR2 is YYEEEE. V gave up 0 bases and J gave up 3 bases; unmatched junction bases: 5. The CDR3 here is CASSLGLAGAYTGELFF. The CDR3 DNA reads as TGTGCCAGCAGCTTGGGACTAGCGGGCGCTTACACCGGGGAGCTGTTTTTT.